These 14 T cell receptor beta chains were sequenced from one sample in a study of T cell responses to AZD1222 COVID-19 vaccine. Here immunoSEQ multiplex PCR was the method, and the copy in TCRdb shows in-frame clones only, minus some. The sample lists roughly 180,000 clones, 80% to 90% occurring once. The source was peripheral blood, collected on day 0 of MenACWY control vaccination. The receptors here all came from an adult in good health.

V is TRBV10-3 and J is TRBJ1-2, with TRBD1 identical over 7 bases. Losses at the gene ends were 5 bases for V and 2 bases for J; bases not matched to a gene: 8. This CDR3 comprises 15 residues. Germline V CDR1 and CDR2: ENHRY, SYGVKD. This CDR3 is CAISTGNRGNYGYTF. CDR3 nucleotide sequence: TGTGCCATCAGTACAGGAAACAGGGGAAACTATGGCTACACCTTC.

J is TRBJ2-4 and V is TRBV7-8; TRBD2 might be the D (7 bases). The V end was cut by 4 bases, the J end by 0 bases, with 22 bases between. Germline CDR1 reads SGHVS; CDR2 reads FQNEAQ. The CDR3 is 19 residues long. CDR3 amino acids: CASSSVEERDTLAKNIQYF. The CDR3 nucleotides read TGTGCCAGCAGCTCCGTCGAGGAGCGGGACACCCTAGCCAAAAACATTCAGTACTTC. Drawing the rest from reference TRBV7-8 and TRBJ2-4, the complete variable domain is GAGVSQSPRYKVAKRGQDVALRCDPISGHVSLFWYQQALGQGPEFLTYFQNEAQLDKSGLPSDRFFAERPEGSVSTLKIQRTQQEDSAVYLCASSSVEERDTLAKNIQYFGAGTRLSVL.

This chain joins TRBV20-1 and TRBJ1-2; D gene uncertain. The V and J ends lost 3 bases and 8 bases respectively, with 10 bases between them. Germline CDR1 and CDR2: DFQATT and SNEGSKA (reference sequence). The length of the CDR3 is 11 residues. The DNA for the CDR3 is TGCAGTGCTAGTAACCCAGGAGGCTACACCTTC. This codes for CSASNPGGYTF.

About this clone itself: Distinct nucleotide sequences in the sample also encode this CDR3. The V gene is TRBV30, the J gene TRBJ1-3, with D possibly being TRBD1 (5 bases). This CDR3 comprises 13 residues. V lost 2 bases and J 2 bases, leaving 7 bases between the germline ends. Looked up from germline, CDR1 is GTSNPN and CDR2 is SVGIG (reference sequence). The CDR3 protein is CAWSIQAGNTIYF. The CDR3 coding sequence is TGTGCCTGGAGTATACAGGCTGGAAACACCATATATTTT.

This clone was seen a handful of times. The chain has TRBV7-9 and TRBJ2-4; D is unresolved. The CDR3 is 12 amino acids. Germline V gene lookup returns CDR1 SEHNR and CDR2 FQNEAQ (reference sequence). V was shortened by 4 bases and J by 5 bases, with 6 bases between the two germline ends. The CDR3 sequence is CASSYGENIQYF. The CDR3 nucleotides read TGTGCCAGCAGCTACGGAGAAAACATTCAGTACTTC.

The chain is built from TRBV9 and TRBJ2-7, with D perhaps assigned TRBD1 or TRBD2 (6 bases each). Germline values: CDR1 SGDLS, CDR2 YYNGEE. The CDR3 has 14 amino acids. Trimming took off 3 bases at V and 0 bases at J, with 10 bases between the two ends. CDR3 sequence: CASSGRDNSYEQYF. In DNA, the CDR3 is TGTGCCAGCAGCGGGAGGGACAACTCCTACGAGCAGTACTTC.

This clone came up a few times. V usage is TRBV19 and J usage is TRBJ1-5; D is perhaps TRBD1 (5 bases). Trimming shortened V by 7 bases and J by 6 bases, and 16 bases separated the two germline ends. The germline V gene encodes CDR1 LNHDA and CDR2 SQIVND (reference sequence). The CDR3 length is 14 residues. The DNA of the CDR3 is TGTGCCAGTACTGTTGGCCATCAGGGTCAGCCCCAGCATTTT. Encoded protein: CASTVGHQGQPQHF.

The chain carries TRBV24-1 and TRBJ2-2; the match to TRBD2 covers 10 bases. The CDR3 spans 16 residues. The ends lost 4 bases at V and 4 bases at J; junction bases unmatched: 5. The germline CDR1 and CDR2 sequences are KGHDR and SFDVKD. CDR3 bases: TGTGCCACCAGTGACGAAGTAGCGGGGGGCACCGGGGAGCTGTTTTTT. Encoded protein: CATSDEVAGGTGELFF.

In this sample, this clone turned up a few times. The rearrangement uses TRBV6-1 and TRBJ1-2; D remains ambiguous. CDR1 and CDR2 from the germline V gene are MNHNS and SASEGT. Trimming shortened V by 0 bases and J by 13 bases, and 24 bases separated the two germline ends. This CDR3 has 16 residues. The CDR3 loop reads CASSEALRQGFASFTF. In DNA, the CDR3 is TGTGCCAGCAGTGAAGCGCTTCGACAAGGGTTCGCGAGCTTCACCTTC.

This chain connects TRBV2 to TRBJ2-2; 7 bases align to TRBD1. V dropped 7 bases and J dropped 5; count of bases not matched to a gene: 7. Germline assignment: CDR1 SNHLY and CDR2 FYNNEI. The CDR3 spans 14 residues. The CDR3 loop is CASTETGYTGELFF. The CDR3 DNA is TGTGCCAGCACTGAGACAGGGTATACCGGGGAGCTGTTTTTT.

The CDR3 here is CAWRWGGETQYF. Written as DNA, the CDR3 is TGTGCCTGGAGATGGGGTGGGGAGACCCAGTACTTC. The genes are TRBV30 and TRBJ2-5, with D unresolved. The germline V gene encodes CDR1 GTSNPN and CDR2 SVGIG (reference sequence). Trimming removed 3 bases at V and 5 bases at J, with 10 bases between. The CDR3 totals 12 residues.

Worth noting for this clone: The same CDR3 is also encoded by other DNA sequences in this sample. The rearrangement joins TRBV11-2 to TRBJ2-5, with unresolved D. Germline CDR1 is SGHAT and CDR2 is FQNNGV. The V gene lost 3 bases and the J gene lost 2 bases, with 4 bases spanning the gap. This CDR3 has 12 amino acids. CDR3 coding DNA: TGTGCCAGCAGCTTGGATCAAGAGACCCAGTACTTC. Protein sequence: CASSLDQETQYF.

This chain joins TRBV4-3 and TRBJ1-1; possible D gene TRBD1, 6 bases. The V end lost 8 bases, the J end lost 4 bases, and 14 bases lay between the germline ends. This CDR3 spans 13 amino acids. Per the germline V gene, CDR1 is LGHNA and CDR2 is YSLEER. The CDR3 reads CASSATRGTEAFF. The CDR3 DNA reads TGCGCCAGCTCCGCTACCAGGGGCACTGAAGCTTTCTTT.

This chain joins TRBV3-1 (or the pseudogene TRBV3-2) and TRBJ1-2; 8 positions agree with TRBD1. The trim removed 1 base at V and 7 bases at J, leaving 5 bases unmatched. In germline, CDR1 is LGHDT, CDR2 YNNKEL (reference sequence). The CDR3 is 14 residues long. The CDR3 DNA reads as TGTGCCAGCAGCCAAGTTCCAGGGGGCACTGGCTACACCTTC. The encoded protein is CASSQVPGGTGYTF.